This T cell receptor beta chain was documented in a study of ipilimumab plus nivolumab after autologous stem cell transplantation. The CDR3 sequence is 13 residues long. Trimming left V 3 bases short and J 8 bases short, with 10 bases between. Germline loops: CDR1 LNHDA, CDR2 SQIVND (reference sequence). This clone appeared once. Here immunoSEQ multiplex PCR was the method, and the copy in TCRdb shows in-frame clones only, minus some. The sample contains roughly 12,000 clones, less than 80% of which appear only once. Through week 26, nivolumab 3 mg/kg IV was given weeks 1, 4, 7, 10, then biweekly. The clonotype originates from a male donor with diffuse large B-cell lymphoma. This material consisted of PBMCs, taken in a trial of ipilimumab plus nivolumab as post-transplant consolidation. This chain uses TRBV19 with TRBJ1-4; D ambiguous. CDR3 coding DNA: TGTGCCAGTAGTATTTCGGTCTGGGAAAAACTGTTTTTT. This translates into CASSISVWEKLFF.